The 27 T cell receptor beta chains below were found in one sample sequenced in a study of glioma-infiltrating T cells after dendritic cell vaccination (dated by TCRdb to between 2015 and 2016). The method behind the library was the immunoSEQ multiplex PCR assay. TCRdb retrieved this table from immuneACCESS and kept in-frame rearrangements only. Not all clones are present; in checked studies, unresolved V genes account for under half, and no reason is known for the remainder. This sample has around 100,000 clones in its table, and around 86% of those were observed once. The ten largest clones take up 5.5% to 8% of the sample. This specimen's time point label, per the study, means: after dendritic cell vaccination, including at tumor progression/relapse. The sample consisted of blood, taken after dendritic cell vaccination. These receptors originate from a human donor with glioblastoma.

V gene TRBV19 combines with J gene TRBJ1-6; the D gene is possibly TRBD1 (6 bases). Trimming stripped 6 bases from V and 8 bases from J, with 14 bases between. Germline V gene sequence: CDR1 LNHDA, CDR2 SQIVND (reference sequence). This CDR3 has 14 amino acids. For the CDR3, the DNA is TGTGCCAGTAGGAAAACAGGGCGCTATTCACCCCTCCACTTT. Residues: CASRKTGRYSPLHF. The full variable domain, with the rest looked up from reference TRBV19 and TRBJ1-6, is DGGITQSPKYLFRKEGQNVTLSCEQNLNHDAMYWYRQDPGQGLRLIYYSQIVNDFQKGDIAEGYSVSREKKESFPLTVTSAQKNPTAFYLCASRKTGRYSPLHFGNGTRLTVT.

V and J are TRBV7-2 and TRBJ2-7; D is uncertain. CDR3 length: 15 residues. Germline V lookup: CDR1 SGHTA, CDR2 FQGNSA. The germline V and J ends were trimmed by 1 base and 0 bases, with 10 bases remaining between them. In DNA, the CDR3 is TGTGCCAGCAGCTTAGGGGCTCTGAGCTCCTACGAGCAGTACTTC. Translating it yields CASSLGALSSYEQYF.

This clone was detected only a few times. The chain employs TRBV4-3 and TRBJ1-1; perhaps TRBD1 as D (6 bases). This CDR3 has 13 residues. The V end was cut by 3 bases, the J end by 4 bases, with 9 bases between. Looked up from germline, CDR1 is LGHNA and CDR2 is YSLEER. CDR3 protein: CASSHTGPTEAFF. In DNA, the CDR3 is TGCGCCAGCAGCCATACAGGGCCCACTGAAGCTTTCTTT.

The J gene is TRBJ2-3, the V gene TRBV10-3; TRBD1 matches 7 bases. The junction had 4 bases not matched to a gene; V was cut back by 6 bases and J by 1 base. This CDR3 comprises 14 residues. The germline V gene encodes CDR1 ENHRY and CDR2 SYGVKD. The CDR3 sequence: CAISPGTGTDTQYF. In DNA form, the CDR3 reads TGTGCCATCAGCCCCGGGACAGGCACAGATACGCAGTATTTT.

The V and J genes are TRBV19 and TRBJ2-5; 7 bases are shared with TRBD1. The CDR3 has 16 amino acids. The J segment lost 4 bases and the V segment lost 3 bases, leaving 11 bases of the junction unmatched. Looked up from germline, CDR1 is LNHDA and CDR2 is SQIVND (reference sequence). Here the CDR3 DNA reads TGTGCCAGTAGTATGGCCGGGACAGAGGCCGGAGAGACCCAGTACTTC. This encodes CASSMAGTEAGETQYF.

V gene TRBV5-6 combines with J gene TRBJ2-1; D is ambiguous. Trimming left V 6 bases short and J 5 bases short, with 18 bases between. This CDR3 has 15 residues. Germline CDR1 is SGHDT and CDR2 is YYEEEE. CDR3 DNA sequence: TGTGCCAGCAATTTTGATGCTAGAACCAACAATGAGCAGTTCTTC. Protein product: CASNFDARTNNEQFF.

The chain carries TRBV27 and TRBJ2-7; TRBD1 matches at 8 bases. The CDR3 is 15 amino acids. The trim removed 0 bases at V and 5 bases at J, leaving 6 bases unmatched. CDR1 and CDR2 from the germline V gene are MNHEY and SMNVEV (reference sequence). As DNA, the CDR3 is TGTGCCAGCAGTTTATCTTGGACAGGGATCAACGAGCAGTACTTC. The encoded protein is CASSLSWTGINEQYF.

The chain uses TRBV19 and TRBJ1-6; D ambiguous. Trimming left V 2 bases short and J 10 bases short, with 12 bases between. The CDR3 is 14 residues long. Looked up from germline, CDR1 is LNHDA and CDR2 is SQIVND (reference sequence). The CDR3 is CASSIIGRGSPLHF. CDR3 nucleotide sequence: TGTGCCAGTAGTATAATCGGTAGAGGATCACCCCTCCACTTT.

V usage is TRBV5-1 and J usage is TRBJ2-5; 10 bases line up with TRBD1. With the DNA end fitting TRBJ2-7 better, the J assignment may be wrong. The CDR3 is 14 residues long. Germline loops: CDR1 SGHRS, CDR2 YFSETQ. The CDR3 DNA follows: TGCGCCAGCAGGGTGGGGACAGGGGACTACGAGCAGTACTTC. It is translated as CASRVGTGDYEQYF.

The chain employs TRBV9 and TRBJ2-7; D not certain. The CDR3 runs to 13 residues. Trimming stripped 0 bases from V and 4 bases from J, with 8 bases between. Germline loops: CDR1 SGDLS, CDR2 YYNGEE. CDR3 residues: CASSVGADYEQYF. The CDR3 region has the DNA TGTGCCAGCAGCGTAGGGGCAGATTACGAGCAGTACTTC.

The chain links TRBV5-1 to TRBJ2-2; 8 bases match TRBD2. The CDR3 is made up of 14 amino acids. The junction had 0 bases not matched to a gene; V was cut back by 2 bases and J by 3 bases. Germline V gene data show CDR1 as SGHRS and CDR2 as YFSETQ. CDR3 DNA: TGCGCCAGCAGCTTCGGGGGGGACACCGGGGAGCTGTTTTTT. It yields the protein CASSFGGDTGELFF. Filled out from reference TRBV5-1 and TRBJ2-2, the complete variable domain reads KAGVTQTPRYLIKTRGQQVTLSCSPISGHRSVSWYQQTPGQGLQFLFEYFSETQRNKGNFPGRFSGRQFSNSRSEMNVSTLELGDSALYLCASSFGGDTGELFFGEGSRLTVL.

The CDR3 DNA follows: TGCGCCAGCAGAGGTAGGGGGACAGGGGTTGATGCGCAGTACTTC. Its protein is CASRGRGTGVDAQYF. The genes are TRBV5-1 and TRBJ2-5; TRBD1 agrees at 10 bases. V lost 5 bases to trimming and J lost 11 bases; unmatched junction nucleotides: 15. Germline V CDR1 and CDR2: SGHRS, YFSETQ. This CDR3 contains 15 residues.

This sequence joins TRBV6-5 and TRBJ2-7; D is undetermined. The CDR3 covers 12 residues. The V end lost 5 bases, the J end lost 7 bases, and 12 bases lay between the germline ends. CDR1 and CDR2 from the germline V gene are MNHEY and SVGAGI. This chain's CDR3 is CASSSVGREQYF. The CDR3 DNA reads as TGTGCCAGCAGTAGTGTTGGCAGGGAGCAGTACTTC.

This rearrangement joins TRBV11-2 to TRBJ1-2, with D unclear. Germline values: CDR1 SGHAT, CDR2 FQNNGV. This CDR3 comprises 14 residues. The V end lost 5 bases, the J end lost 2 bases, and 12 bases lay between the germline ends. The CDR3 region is CASSPMRGNYGYTF. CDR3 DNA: TGTGCCAGCAGCCCGATGCGGGGAAACTATGGCTACACCTTC.

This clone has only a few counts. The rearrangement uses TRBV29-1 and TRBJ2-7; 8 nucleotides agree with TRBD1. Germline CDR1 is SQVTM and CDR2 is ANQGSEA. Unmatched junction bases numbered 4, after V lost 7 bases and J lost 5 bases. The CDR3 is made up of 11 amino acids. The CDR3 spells CSGTDRDEQYF. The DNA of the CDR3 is TGCAGCGGGACGGACAGGGACGAGCAGTACTTC.

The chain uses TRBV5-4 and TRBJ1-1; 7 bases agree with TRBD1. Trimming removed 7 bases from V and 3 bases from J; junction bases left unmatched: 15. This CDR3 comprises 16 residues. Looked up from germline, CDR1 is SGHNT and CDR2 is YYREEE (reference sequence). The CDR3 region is CASGNPGSTGDTEAFF. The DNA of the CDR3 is TGTGCCAGCGGCAACCCAGGGAGCACAGGGGACACTGAAGCTTTCTTT.

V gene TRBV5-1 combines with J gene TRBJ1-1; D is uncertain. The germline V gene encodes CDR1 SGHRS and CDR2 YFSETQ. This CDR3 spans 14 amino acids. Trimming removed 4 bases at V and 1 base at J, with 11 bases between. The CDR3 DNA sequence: TGCGCCAGCAGCCCGGCGGGCACGAACACTGAAGCTTTCTTT. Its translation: CASSPAGTNTEAFF. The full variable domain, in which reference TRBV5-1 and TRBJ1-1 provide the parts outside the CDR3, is KAGVTQTPRYLIKTRGQQVTLSCSPISGHRSVSWYQQTPGQGLQFLFEYFSETQRNKGNFPGRFSGRQFSNSRSEMNVSTLELGDSALYLCASSPAGTNTEAFFGQGTRLTVV.

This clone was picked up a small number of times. The CDR3 protein is CASSLLAGTGVEKLFF. The DNA of the CDR3 is TGTGCCAGCAGCCTCTTAGCGGGGACAGGGGTTGAAAAACTGTTTTTT. The chain joins TRBV14 to TRBJ1-4; 10 positions match TRBD1. Trimming took 4 bases from V and 7 from J; bases not matched to a gene: 9. CDR1 SGHDN and CDR2 FVKESK come from the germline V gene. CDR3 size: 16 residues.

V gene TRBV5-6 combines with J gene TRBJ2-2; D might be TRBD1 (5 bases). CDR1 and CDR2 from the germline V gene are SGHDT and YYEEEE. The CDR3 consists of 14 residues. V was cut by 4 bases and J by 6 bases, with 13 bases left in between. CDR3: CASSGPSRAGELFF. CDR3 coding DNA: TGTGCCAGCAGCGGCCCGAGCAGGGCCGGGGAGCTGTTTTTT.

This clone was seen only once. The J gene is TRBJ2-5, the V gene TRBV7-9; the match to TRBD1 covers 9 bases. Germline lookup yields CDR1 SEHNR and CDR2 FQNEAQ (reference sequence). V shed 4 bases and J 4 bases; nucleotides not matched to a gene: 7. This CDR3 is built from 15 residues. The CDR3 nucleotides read TGTGCCAGCAGCTCGTCGCCGGGACAGGGAGAGACCCAGTACTTC. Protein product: CASSSSPGQGETQYF.

This CDR3 is CASSVDPGRYGYTF. The CDR3, as DNA: TGTGCCAGCAGTGTCGACCCAGGGAGGTATGGCTACACCTTC. The gene calls are TRBV2 and TRBJ1-2, with D possibly matching TRBD1 (5 bases). The CDR3 spans 14 residues. CDR1 SNHLY and CDR2 FYNNEI come from the germline V gene. V lost 4 bases and J lost 5, with 14 bases in between.

CDR3 nucleotides: TGTGCCAGCAGCTCTTTGACAGGGGACATTTTTGGGGCCAACGTCCTGACTTTC. The encoded protein is CASSSLTGDIFGANVLTF. The V call is TRBV11-3, the J call TRBJ2-6; 8 bases match TRBD1. Germline V gene sequence: CDR1 SGHNT, CDR2 YENEEA. The CDR3 contains 18 residues. The trim removed 4 bases at V and 3 bases at J, leaving 11 bases unmatched.

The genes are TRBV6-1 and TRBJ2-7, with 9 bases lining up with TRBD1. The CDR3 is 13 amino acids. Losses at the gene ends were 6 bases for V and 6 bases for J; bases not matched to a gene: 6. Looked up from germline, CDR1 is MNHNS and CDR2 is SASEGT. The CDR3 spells CASRLGQGLEQYF. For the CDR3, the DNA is TGTGCCAGCAGGTTGGGACAGGGCCTCGAGCAGTACTTC.

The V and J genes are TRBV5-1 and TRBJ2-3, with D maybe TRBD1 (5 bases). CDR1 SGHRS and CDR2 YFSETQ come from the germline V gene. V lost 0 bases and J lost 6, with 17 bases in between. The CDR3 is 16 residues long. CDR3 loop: CASSLALPQGVDTQYF. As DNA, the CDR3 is TGCGCCAGCAGCTTGGCCCTTCCGCAGGGTGTGGATACGCAGTATTTT.

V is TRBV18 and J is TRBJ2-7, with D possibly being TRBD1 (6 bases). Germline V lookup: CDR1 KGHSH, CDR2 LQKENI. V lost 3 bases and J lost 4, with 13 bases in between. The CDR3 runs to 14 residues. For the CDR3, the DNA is TGTGCCAGCTCACCGACCCTACAGGGTTACGAGCAGTACTTC. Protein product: CASSPTLQGYEQYF.

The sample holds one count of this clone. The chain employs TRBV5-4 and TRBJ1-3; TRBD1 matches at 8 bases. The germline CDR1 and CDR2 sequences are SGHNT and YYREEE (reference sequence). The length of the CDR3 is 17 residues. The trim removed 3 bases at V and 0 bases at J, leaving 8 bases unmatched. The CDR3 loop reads CASSSDRGLSSGNTIYF. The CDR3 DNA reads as TGTGCCAGCAGCTCAGACAGGGGTTTGAGCTCTGGAAACACCATATATTTT.

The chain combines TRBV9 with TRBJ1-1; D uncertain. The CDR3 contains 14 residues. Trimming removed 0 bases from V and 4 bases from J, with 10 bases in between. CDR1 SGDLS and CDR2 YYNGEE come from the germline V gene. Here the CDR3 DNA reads TGTGCCAGCAGCGTAGATATAGGGAGCACTGAAGCTTTCTTT. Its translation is CASSVDIGSTEAFF. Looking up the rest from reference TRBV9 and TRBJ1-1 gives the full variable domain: DSGVTQTPKHLITATGQRVTLRCSPRSGDLSVYWYQQSLDQGLQFLIQYYNGEERAKGNILERFSAQQFPDLHSELNLSSLELGDSALYFCASSVDIGSTEAFFGQGTRLTVV.